These T cell receptor beta chains were read from a single sample in a study of immune evolution from preneoplasia to lung adenocarcinoma. TCRdb's copy holds only in-frame clones and misses some; the assay was immunoSEQ multiplex PCR. Of around 7,000 clones in the sample, roughly four fifths were seen once. Sequenced input: FFPE atypical adenomatous hyperplasia tissue from the lung. Source of these receptors: an older donor with lung adenocarcinoma. Some clones in this sample may be carry-over from other donors' samples. CDR3s include the opening cysteine and the closing phenylalanine or tryptophan. D genes are given only for firm matches. For some rows the clone size is stated as once, few or many, or as a class when expanded; others skip it.

V gene	clone size	J gene	D gene	CDR3 DNA	CDR3 protein
TRBV30	NA	TRBJ1-3	NA	TGTGCCTGGAGTGCCGGGACCCCTGGAAACACCATATATTTT	CAWSAGTPGNTIYF
TRBV7-8	NA	TRBJ2-4	NA	TGTGCCAGCAGCTTCTCGACTAGGATGAACATTCAGTACTTC	CASSFSTRMNIQYF
TRBV10-3	large	TRBJ2-2	TRBD2	TGTGCCATCACGCGACTAGCGGGAAACACCGGGGAGCTGTTTTTT	CAITRLAGNTGELFF
TRBV30	NA	TRBJ1-3	NA	TGTGCCTGGAAAGGAATTGGAAACACCATATATTTT	CAWKGIGNTIYF
TRBV29-1	NA	TRBJ2-7	NA	TGCAGCGTTGAATGGGGGAACGAGCAGTACTTC	CSVEWGNEQYF
TRBV9	NA	TRBJ2-2	NA	TGTGCCAGCAGCGTAGTTCTGGATACCGGGGAGCTGTTTTTT	CASSVVLDTGELFF
TRBV7-3	NA	TRBJ2-3	TRBD1	TGTGCCAGCAGCGCGGGACAGGGGATGGATACGCAGTATTTT	CASSAGQGMDTQYF
TRBV7-7	NA	TRBJ2-1	TRBD2	TGTGCTAGCAGCTTAGCGGGAGTTGGGGATGAGCAGTTCTTC	CASSLAGVGDEQFF
TRBV29-1	few	TRBJ2-7	TRBD1	TGCAGCGTTGAAGATAGCGAGACAGGGTTCTACGAGCAGTACTTC	CSVEDSETGFYEQYF
TRBV19	NA	TRBJ2-1	NA	TGTGCCAGCCGCGGAGGGTACAATGAGCAGTTCTTC	CASRGGYNEQFF
TRBV19	few	TRBJ1-4	TRBD1	TGTGCCAGTAGTAGGACAGGGACGGGAGAAAAACTGTTTTTT	CASSRTGTGEKLFF